This T cell receptor beta chain was observed in a study of blood T cell repertoires in COVID-19. After removal of 4 bases from V and 6 bases from J, the junction contained 3 bases not matched to a gene. Germline-derived CDR1 and CDR2 are SGHDT and YYEEEE. This CDR3 is 13 amino acids long. TCRdb's table, derived via immunoSEQ multiplex PCR, lists solely in-frame clones and lacks some. The profile covers under 300,000 clones, with over 80% appearing a single time and 1.2% taken by the ten largest. This TCR derives from a human donor in a cohort exposed to, infected with or recovered from COVID-19 (not recorded which). The donor label of this sample is uncertain. The genes are TRBV5-6 and TRBJ1-4; TRBD1 agrees at 7 bases. Input material: PBMCs or T cells enriched from blood (not recorded which). The chain's CDR3 is CASSAGTDEKLFF. The CDR3 region has the DNA TGTGCCAGCAGCGCCGGGACAGATGAAAAACTGTTTTTT.